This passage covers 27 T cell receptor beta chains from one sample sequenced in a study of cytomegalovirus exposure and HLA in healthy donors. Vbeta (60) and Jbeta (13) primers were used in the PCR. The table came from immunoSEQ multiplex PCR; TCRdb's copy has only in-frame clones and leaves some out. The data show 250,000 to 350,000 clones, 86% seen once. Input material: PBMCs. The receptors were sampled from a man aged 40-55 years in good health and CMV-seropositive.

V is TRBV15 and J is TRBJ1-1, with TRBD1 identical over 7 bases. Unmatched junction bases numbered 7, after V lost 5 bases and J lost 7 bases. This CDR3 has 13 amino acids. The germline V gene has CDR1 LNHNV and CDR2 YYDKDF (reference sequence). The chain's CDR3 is CATSRLTGFEAFF. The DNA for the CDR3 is TGTGCCACCAGCCGCCTGACAGGGTTTGAAGCTTTCTTT.

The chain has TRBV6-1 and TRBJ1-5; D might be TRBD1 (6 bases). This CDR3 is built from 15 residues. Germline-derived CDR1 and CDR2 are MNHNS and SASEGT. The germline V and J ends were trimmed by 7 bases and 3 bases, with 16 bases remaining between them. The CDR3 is CASTTLGQYNQPQHF. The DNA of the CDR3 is TGTGCCAGCACCACGCTAGGACAGTACAATCAGCCCCAGCATTTT.

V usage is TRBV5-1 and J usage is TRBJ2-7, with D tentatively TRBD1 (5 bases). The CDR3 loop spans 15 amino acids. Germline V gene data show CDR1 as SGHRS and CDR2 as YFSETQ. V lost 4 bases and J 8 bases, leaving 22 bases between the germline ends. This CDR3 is CASSLTGLNYEQQYF. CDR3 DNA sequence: TGCGCCAGCAGCCTCACAGGATTAAACTACGAGCAGCAGTACTTC. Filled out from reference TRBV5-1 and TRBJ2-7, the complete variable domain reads KAGVTQTPRYLIKTRGQQVTLSCSPISGHRSVSWYQQTPGQGLQFLFEYFSETQRNKGNFPGRFSGRQFSNSRSEMNVSTLELGDSALYLCASSLTGLNYEQQYFGPGTRLTVT.

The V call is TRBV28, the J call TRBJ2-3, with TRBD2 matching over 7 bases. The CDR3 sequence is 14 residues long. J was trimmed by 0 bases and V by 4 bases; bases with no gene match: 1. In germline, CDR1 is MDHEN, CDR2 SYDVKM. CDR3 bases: TGTGCCAGCAGTTCTAGCGGAAGCACAGATACGCAGTATTTT. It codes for CASSSSGSTDTQYF.

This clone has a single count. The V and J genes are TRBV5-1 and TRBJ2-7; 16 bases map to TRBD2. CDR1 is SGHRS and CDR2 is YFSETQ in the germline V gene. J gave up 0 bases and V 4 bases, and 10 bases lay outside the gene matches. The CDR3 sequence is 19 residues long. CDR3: CASSPGTSGRARSSYEQYF. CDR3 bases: TGCGCCAGCAGCCCCGGGACTAGCGGGAGGGCCCGAAGCTCCTACGAGCAGTACTTC.

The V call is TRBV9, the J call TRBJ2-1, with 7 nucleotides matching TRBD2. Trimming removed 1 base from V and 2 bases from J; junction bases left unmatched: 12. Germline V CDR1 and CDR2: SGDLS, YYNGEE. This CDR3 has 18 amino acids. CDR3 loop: CASSVRGGSGRAYNEQFF. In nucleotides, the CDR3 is TGTGCCAGCAGCGTACGCGGGGGTAGCGGGCGAGCCTACAATGAGCAGTTCTTC.

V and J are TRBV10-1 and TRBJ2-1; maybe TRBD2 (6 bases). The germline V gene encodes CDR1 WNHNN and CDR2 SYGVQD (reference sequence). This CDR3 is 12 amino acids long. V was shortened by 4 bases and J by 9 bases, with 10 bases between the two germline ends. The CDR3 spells CASSGSGSEQFF. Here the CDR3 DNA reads TGCGCCAGCAGTGGGTCCGGGAGTGAGCAGTTCTTC.

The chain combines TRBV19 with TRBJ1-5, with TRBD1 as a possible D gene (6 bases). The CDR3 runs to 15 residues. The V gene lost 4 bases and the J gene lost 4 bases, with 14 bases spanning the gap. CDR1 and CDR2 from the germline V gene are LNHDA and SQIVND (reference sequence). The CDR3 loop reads CASSTPGTPNQPQHF. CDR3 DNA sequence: TGTGCCAGTAGTACCCCCGGGACACCAAATCAGCCCCAGCATTTT.

This CDR3 reads CSAAGWVNTEAFF. DNA for the CDR3: TGCAGCGCGGCGGGGTGGGTGAACACTGAAGCTTTCTTT. The rearrangement joins TRBV29-1 to TRBJ1-1; no reliable D call. This CDR3 contains 13 residues. Germline CDR1 reads SQVTM; CDR2 reads ANQGSEA. V was pared by 7 bases and J by 0 bases, with 12 bases between.

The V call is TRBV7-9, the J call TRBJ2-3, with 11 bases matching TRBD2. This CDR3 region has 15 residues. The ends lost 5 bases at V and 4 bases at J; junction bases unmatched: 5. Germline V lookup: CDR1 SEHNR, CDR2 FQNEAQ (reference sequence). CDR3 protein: CASSVSGRAPDTQYF. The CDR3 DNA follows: TGTGCCAGCAGCGTTAGCGGGAGGGCCCCAGATACGCAGTATTTT. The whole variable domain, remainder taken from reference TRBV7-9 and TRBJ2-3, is DTGVSQNPRHKITKRGQNVTFRCDPISEHNRLYWYRQTLGQGPEFLTYFQNEAQLEKSRLLSDRFSAERPKGSFSTLEIQRTEQGDSAMYLCASSVSGRAPDTQYFGPGTRLTVL.

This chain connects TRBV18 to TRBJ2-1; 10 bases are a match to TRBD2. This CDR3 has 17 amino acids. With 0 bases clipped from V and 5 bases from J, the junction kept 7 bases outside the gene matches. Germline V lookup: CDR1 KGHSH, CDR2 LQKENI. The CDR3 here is CASSPPGLAGVNNEQFF. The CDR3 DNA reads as TGTGCCAGCTCACCACCTGGGCTAGCGGGAGTAAACAATGAGCAGTTCTTC.

This chain's CDR3 is CSDLTVAGVFALKDEQFF. CDR3 DNA: TGCAGCGACCTCACCGTAGCGGGAGTATTCGCGCTTAAGGATGAGCAGTTCTTC. This chain connects TRBV29-1 to TRBJ2-1; the match to TRBD2 covers 9 bases. The J segment lost 8 bases and the V segment lost 7 bases, leaving 24 bases of the junction unmatched. The CDR3 is 18 amino acids. CDR1 SQVTM and CDR2 ANQGSEA come from the germline V gene.

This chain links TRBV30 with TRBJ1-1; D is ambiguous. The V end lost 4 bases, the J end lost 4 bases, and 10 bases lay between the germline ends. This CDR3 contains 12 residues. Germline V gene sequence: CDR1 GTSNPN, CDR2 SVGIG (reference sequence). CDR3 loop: CAWNALATEAFF. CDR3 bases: TGTGCCTGGAACGCCCTGGCCACTGAAGCTTTCTTT.

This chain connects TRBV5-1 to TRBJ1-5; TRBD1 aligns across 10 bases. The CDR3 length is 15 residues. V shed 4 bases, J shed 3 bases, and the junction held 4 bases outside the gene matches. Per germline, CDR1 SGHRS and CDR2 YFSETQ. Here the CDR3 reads CASSPTGGYNQPQHF. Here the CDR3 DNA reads TGCGCCAGCAGCCCGACAGGGGGCTACAATCAGCCCCAGCATTTT. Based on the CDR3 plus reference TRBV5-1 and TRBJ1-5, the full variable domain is KAGVTQTPRYLIKTRGQQVTLSCSPISGHRSVSWYQQTPGQGLQFLFEYFSETQRNKGNFPGRFSGRQFSNSRSEMNVSTLELGDSALYLCASSPTGGYNQPQHFGDGTRLSIL.

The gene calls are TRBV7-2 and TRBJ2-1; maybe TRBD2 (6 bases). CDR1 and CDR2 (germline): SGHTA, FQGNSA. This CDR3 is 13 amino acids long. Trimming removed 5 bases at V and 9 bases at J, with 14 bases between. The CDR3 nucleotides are TGTGCCAGCAGCAGCCGGACTAATCCTGAGCAGTTCTTC. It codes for CASSSRTNPEQFF.

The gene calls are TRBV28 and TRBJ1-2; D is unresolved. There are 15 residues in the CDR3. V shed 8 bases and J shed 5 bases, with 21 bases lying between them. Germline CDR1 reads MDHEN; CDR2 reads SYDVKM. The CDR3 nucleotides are TGTGCCAGCTTACGTCTCGGGGAGCCATGGTATGGCTACACCTTC. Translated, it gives CASLRLGEPWYGYTF.

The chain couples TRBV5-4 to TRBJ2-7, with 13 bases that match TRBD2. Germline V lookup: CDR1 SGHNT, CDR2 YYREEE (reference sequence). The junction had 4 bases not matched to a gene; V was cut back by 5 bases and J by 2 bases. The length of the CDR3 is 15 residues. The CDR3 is CASSQGTSGTYEQYF. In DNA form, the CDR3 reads TGTGCCAGCAGTCAAGGGACTAGCGGGACCTACGAGCAGTACTTC.

This CDR3 is CSVDLFTPGQGHYEQYF. The CDR3 DNA sequence: TGCAGCGTTGATTTATTTACTCCGGGACAGGGTCACTACGAGCAGTACTTC. The chain is built from TRBV29-1 and TRBJ2-7, with 9 bases identical to TRBD1. The CDR3 totals 17 residues. The J segment lost 3 bases and the V segment lost 3 bases, leaving 15 bases of the junction unmatched. CDR1 and CDR2 (germline): SQVTM, ANQGSEA.

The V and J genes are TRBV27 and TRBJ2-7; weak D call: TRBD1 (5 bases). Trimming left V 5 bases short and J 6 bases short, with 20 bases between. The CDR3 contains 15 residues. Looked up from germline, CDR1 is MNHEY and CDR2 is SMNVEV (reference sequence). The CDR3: CASSPDPHGTGEQYF. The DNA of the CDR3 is TGTGCCAGCAGTCCCGACCCGCATGGTACAGGCGAGCAGTACTTC.

The CDR3 spells CASSTRQGARSPLHF. For the CDR3, the DNA is TGTGCCAGCAGCACCCGACAGGGGGCTCGTTCACCCCTCCACTTT. This chain joins TRBV6-5 and TRBJ1-6; TRBD1 agrees at 10 bases. J gave up 9 bases and V 6 bases, and 8 bases lay outside the gene matches. CDR1 and CDR2 from the germline V gene are MNHEY and SVGAGI. The CDR3 extends over 15 amino acids.

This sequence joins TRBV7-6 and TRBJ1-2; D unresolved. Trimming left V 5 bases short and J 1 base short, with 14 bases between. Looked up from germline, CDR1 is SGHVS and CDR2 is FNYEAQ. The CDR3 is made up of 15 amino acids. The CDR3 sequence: CASSQAPGDNYGYTF. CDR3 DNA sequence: TGTGCCAGCAGCCAAGCCCCGGGTGATAACTATGGCTACACCTTC. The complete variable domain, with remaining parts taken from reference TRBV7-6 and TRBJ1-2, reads GAGVSQSPRYKVTKRGQDVALRCDPISGHVSLYWYRQALGQGPEFLTYFNYEAQQDKSGLPNDRFSAERPEGSISTLTIQRTEQRDSAMYRCASSQAPGDNYGYTFGSGTRLTVV.

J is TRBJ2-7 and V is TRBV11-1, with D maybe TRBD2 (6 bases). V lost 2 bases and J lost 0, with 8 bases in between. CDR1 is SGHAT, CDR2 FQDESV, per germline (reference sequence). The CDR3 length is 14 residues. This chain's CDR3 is CASSLLGGSYEQYF. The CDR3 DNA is TGTGCCAGCAGCTTATTGGGGGGCTCCTACGAGCAGTACTTC.

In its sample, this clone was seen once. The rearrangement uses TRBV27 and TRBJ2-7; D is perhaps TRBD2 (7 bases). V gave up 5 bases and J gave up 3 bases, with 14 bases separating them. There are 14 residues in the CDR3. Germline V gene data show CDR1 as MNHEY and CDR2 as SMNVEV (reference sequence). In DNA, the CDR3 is TGTGCCAGCAGTGGGGGAGGGGGAGGCTACGAGCAGTACTTC. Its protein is CASSGGGGGYEQYF.

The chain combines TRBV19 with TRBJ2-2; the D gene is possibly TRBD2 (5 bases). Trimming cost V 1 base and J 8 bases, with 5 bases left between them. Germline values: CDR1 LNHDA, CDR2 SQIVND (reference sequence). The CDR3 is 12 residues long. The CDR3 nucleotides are TGTGCCAGTAGTATAGGAGGGGGGGAGCTGTTTTTT. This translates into CASSIGGGELFF.

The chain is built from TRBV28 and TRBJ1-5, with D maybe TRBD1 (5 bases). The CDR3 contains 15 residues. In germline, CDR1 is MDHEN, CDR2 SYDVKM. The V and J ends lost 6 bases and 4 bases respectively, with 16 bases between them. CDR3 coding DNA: TGTGCCAGCAGATCGCTAGGGGTAGGAAATCAGCCCCAGCATTTT. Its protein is CASRSLGVGNQPQHF.

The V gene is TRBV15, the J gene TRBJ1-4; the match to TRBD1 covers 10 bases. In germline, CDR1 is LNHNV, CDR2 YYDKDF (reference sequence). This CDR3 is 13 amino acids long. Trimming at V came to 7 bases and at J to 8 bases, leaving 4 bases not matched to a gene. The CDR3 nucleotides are TGTGCCACCACCGGGACAGGGGACGAAAAACTGTTTTTT. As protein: CATTGTGDEKLFF. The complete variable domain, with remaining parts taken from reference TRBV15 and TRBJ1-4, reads DAMVIQNPRYQVTQFGKPVTLSCSQTLNHNVMYWYQQKSSQAPKLLFHYYDKDFNNEADTPDNFQSRRPNTSFCFLDIRSPGLGDTAMYLCATTGTGDEKLFFGSGTQLSVL.

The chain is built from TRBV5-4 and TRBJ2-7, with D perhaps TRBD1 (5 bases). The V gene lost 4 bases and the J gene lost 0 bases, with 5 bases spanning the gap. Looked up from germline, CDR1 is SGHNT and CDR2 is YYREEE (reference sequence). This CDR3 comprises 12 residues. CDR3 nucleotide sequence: TGTGCCAGCAGCGACAGCTCCTACGAGCAGTACTTC. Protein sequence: CASSDSSYEQYF.